Shown below are 5 T cell receptor beta chains from a single sample sequenced in a study of T-cell memory formation after mild COVID-19. TCRdb used MiXCR to reprocess the 5' RACE reads, holding one entry per CDR3 protein. The sample records approximately 150,000 distinct CDR3 sequences, approximately 15% being singletons. Sequenced sample: PBMCs or a T cell subset sorted from them (not recorded which). The source of these receptors is an adult woman who had mild COVID-19 (a few samples of this study predate the infection). Cell type and time point are not known.

A few counts support this clonotype. The chain has TRBV30 and TRBJ2-3; weak D call: TRBD1 (6 bases). The V end was cut by 2 bases, the J end by 3 bases, with 9 bases between. Germline values: CDR1 GTSNPN, CDR2 SVGIG (reference sequence). The CDR3 sequence is 13 residues long. The CDR3 spells CAWSFGTTDTQYF. The CDR3 nucleotides read TGTGCCTGGAGTTTCGGGACAACAGATACGCAGTATTTT.

This clonotype was seen more than once but under ten times. The chain employs TRBV19 and TRBJ1-5; 11 positions match TRBD1. CDR3 size: 19 residues. J was trimmed by 2 bases and V by 3 bases; bases with no gene match: 12. Germline lookup yields CDR1 LNHDA and CDR2 SQIVND (reference sequence). DNA for the CDR3: TGTGCCAGTAGTATCGGACTTTGGGACAGGGGGACTGGCAATCAGCCCCAGCATTTT. It encodes CASSIGLWDRGTGNQPQHF.

This chain uses TRBV12-3 or TRBV12-4 with TRBJ1-2; unclear D gene. Trimming took 2 bases from V and 4 from J, leaving 14 bases between them. There are 15 residues in the CDR3. As DNA, the CDR3 is TGTGCCAGCAGTTTAAGGGAAGGCTTTGGCTATGGCTACACCTTC. Amino acids: CASSLREGFGYGYTF.

J is TRBJ1-2 and V is TRBV5-4, with unresolved D. V was shortened by 5 bases and J by 5 bases, with 19 bases between the two germline ends. The CDR3 totals 15 residues. From germline, CDR1 is SGHNT and CDR2 YYREEE (reference sequence). CDR3 region: CASRGGYGGQYGYTF. The CDR3 DNA reads as TGTGCCAGCAGGGGTGGTTACGGTGGGCAGTATGGCTACACCTTC.

Only a few counts were recorded for this clonotype. This sequence joins TRBV7-9 and TRBJ2-3; 10 nucleotides align to TRBD2. This CDR3 is built from 15 residues. CDR1 and CDR2 (germline): SEHNR, FQNEAQ (reference sequence). The V gene end was trimmed by 5 bases and the J gene end by 1 base; junction bases not matched to a gene: 3. CDR3 DNA sequence: TGTGCCAGCAGCACCGGGACTAGCGGCACAGATACGCAGTATTTT. It translates to CASSTGTSGTDTQYF.